This T cell receptor beta chain stems from a study of cytomegalovirus exposure and HLA in healthy donors. Study-wide background: Earlier, about 180 million T cells were analyzed, and fewer than 120 million unique TCR beta sequences were found among them. Unique TCRs from HLA-typed donors, some 85 million of them, were held in an early data release.

Both 60 Vbeta primers and 13 Jbeta primers went into the PCR. Original processing notes: Later analysis identified tens of millions of unique TCR beta chains, some 10 million shared. Some clones are missing from TCRdb's copy, which holds only in-frame ones; the method was immunoSEQ multiplex PCR. Clone size and V and J calls were adopted from that table, with D and trimming inferred from the DNA. The data contain 200,000 to 250,000 clones, around four fifths of them singletons. Source material: PBMCs. The sequence came from a woman between 50 and 59 years old in good health and CMV-seropositive.

The DNA for the CDR3 is TGTGCCAGTAGTATGGCACTAGCGGGGCCGACAGATACGCAGTATTTT. Amino acids: CASSMALAGPTDTQYF. The gene calls are TRBV19 and TRBJ2-3; 10 bases are shared with TRBD2. The CDR3 sequence is 16 residues long. The germline V gene has CDR1 LNHDA and CDR2 SQIVND (reference sequence). V lost 3 bases and J lost 3; bases outside the gene matches: 6.